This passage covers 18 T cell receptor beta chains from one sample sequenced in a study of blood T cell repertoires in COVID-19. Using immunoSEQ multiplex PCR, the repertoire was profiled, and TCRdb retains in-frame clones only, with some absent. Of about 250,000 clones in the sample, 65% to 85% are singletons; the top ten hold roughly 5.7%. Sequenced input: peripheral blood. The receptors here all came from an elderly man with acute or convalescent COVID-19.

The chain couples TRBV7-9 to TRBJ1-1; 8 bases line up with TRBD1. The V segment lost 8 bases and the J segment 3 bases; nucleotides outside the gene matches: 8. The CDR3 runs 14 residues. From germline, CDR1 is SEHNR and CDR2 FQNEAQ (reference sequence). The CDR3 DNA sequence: TGTGCCAGCTCCCAGGACAGGGAGTACACTGAAGCTTTCTTT. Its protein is CASSQDREYTEAFF.

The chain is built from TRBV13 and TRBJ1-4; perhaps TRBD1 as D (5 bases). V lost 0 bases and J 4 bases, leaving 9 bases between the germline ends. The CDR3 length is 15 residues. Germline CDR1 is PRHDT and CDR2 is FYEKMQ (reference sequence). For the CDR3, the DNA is TGTGCCAGCAGCTTAGGGACAGCTTATAATGAAAAACTGTTTTTT. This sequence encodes CASSLGTAYNEKLFF.

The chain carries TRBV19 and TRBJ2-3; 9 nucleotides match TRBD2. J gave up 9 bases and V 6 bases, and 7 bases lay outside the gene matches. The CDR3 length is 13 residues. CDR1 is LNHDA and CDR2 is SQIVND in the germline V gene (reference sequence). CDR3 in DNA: TGTGCCAGTAGAGGACTAGCGAGGGAGACGCAGTATTTT. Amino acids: CASRGLARETQYF.

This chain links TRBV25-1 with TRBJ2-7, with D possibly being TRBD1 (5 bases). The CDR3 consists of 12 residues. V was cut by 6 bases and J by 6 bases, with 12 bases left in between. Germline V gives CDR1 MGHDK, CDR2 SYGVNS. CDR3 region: CASSRTSSEQYF. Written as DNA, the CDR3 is TGTGCCAGCAGCCGGACATCGTCCGAGCAGTACTTC.

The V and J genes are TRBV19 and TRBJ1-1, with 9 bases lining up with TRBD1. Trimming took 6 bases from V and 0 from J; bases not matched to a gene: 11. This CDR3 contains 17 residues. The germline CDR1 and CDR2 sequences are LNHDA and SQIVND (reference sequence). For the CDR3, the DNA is TGTGCCAGTAGAGTCGTAACAGGGGGCAGGTTGAACACTGAAGCTTTCTTT. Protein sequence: CASRVVTGGRLNTEAFF.

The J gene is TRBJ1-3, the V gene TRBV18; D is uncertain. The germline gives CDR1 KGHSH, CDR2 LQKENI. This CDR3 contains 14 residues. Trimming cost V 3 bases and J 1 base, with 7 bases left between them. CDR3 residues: CASSPAGSGNTIYF. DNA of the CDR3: TGTGCCAGCTCACCGGCCGGGTCTGGAAACACCATATATTTT.

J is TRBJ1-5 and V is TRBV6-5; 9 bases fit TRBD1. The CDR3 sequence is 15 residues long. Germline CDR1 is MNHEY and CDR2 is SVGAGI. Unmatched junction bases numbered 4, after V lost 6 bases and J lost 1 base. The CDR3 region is CASRGQGRSNQPQHF. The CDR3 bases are TGTGCCAGCAGGGGACAGGGTCGGAGCAATCAGCCCCAGCATTTT.

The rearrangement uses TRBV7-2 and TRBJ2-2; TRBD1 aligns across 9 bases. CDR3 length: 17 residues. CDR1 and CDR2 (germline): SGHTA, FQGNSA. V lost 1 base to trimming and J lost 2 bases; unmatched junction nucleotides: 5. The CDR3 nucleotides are TGTGCCAGCAGCTTAGATGGGACAGGGTTAAACACCGGGGAGCTGTTTTTT. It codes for CASSLDGTGLNTGELFF.

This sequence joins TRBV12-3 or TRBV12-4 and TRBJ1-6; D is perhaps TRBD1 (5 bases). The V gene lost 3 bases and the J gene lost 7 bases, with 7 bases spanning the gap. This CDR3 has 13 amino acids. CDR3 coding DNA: TGTGCCAGCAGTTTCGGGGGAAATTCACCCCTCCACTTT. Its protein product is CASSFGGNSPLHF.

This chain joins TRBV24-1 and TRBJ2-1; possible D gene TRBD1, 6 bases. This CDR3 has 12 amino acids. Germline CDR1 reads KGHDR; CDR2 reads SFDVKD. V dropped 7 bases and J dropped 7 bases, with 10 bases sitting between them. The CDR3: CATSRTGNEQFF. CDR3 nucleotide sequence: TGTGCCACCAGCCGAACAGGGAATGAGCAGTTCTTC.

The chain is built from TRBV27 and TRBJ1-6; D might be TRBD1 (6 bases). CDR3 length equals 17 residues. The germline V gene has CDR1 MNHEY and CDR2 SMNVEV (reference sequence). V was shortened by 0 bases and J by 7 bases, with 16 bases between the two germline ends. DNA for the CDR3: TGTGCCAGCAGTTTATCGAGGCAGGGGAGAGGGAATTCACCCCTCCACTTT. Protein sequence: CASSLSRQGRGNSPLHF.

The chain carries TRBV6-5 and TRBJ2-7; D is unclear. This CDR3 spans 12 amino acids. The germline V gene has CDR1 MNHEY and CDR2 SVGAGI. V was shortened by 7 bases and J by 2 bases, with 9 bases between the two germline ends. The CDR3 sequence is CASNTITYEQYF. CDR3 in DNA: TGTGCCAGCAATACAATTACCTACGAGCAGTACTTC.

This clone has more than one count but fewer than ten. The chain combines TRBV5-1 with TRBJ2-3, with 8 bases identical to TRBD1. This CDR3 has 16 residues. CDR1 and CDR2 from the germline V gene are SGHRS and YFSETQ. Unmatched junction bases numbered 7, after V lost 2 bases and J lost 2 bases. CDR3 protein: CASSFDRGRITDTQYF. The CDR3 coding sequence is TGCGCCAGCAGCTTCGACAGGGGACGAATCACAGATACGCAGTATTTT. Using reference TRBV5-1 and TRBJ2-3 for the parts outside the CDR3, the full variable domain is KAGVTQTPRYLIKTRGQQVTLSCSPISGHRSVSWYQQTPGQGLQFLFEYFSETQRNKGNFPGRFSGRQFSNSRSEMNVSTLELGDSALYLCASSFDRGRITDTQYFGPGTRLTVL.

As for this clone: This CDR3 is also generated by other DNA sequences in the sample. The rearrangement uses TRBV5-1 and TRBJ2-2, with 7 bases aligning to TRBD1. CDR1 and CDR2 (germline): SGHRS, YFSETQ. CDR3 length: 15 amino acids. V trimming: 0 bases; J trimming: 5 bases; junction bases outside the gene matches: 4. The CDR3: CASSLGQGGTGELFF. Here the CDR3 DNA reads TGCGCCAGCAGCTTGGGACAGGGTGGAACCGGGGAGCTGTTTTTT.

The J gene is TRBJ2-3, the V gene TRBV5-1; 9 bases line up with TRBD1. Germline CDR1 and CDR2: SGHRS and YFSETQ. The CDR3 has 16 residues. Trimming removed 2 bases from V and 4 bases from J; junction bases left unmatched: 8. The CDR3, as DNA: TGCGCCAGCAGCTTAGGGACAGGGTTCCGTCCAGATACGCAGTATTTT. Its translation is CASSLGTGFRPDTQYF.

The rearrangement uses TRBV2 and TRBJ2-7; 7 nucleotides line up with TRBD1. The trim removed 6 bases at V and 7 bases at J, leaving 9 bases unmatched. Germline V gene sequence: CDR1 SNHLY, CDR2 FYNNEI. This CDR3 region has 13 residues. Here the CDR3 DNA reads TGTGCCAGCAGGCCCCAGGGGGTCTGGGAGCAGTACTTC. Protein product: CASRPQGVWEQYF.

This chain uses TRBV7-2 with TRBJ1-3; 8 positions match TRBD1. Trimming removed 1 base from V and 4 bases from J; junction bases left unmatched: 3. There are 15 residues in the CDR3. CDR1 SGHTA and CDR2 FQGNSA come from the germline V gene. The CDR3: CASSLDRGTGNTIYF. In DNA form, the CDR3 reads TGTGCCAGCAGCTTAGACAGGGGGACAGGAAACACCATATATTTT.

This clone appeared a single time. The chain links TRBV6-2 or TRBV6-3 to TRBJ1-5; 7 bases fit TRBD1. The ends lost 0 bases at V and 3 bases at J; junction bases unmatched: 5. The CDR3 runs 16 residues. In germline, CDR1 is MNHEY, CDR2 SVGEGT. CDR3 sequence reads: CASSYSKGTVNQPQHF. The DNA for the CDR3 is TGTGCCAGCAGTTACTCGAAGGGGACAGTCAATCAGCCCCAGCATTTT.